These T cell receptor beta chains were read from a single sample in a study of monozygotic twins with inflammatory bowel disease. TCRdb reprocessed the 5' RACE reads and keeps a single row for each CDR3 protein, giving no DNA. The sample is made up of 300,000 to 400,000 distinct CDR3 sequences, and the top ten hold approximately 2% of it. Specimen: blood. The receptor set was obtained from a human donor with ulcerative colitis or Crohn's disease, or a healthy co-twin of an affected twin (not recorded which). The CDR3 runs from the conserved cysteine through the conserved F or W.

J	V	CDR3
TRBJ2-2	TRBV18	CATPSSTLSPNTGELFF
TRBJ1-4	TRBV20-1	CSARDSTARNEKLFF
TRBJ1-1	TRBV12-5	CASGLDVGRVKPEAFF
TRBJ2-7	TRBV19	CASSISGSGFYEQYF
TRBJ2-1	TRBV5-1	CASTLAGSSYNEQFF
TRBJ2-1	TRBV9	CASSKGDRVLDEQFF
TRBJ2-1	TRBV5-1	CASSLGGPIAYNEQFF
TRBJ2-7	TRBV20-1	CSASPPRGSGTNYEQYF
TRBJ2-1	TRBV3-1	CASSQQFSRGGTGDRNEQFF
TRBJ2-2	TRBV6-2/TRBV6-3	CASRRLARDTGELFF
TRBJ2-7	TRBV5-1	CASSSGGDYEQYF
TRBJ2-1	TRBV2	CASSQGLANEQFF
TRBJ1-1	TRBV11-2	CASSSGKMGYTEAFF
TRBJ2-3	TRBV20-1	CSAIRQEDSKTDTQYF
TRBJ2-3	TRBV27	CASSSVAGAIPGTDTQYF
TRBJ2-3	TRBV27	CASSSAGRTDTQYF
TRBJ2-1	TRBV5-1	CASSLVAGGINEQFF
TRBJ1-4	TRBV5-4	CASSLVNPGEKLFF
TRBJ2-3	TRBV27	CASSNLSGGAGRTDTQYF
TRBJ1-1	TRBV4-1	CASSHPFGQAKWEAFF
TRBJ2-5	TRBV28	CASTTLGGLRETQYF
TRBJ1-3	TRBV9	CASSSGGSGNTIYF
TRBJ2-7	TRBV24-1	CATSAPGPLSGEQYF
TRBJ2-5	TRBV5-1	CTSSFVGTKRETQYF
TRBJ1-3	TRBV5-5	CASSLHLSSGNTIYF
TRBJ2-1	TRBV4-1	CASSQGQRPGVDEQFF
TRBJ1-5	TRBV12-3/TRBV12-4	CASSLRQGHQPQHF
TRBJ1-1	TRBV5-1	CASSHSPGQRNTEAFF
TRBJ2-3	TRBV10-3	CAISESTRSDTQYF
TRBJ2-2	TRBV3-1	CASSQTPTGELFF
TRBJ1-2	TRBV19	CASTTHRPNLNYGYTF
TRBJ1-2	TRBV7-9	CASTRSTDDYGYTF
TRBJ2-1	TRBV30	CAWSAGLAGRNEQFF
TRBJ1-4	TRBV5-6	CASSLPGENDEKLFF
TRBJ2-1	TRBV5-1	CASSLGFEQFF
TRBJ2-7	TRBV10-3	CAISEGTADHFGGEQYF
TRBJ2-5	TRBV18	CASSPIYLETQYF
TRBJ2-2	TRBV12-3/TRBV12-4	CASSPGLAPENTGELFF
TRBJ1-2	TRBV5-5	CASSLAFTATNYGYTF
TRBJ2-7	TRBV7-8	CASSLGSDRAYEQYF
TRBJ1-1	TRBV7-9	CASSLEAVNTEAFF